This TCR beta chain was observed in a study of blood T cell repertoires in COVID-19. About the research overall: Samples came from the United States, Italy and Spain, spanning acute and convalescent COVID-19.

V shed 5 bases, J shed 4 bases, and the junction held 11 bases outside the gene matches. The CDR3 contains 17 residues. Looked up from germline, CDR1 is SGHVS and CDR2 is FQNEAQ. Data came from immunoSEQ multiplex PCR; TCRdb stores just in-frame clones and leaves some out. The sample has around 250,000 clones; 83% are singletons. The TCR comes from an elderly man with acute or convalescent COVID-19. The sequenced sample consisted of peripheral blood. The V and J genes are TRBV7-8 and TRBJ1-2; 12 bases map to TRBD1. The CDR3 coding sequence is TGTGCCAGCAGCGTTTCCGGGACAGGGGGCCAAACCTATGGCTACACCTTC. Protein product: CASSVSGTGGQTYGYTF. Looking up the rest from reference TRBV7-8 and TRBJ1-2 gives the full variable domain: GAGVSQSPRYKVAKRGQDVALRCDPISGHVSLFWYQQALGQGPEFLTYFQNEAQLDKSGLPSDRFFAERPEGSVSTLKIQRTQQEDSAVYLCASSVSGTGGQTYGYTFGSGTRLTVV.